At least ten counts were recorded for the clone carrying this T cell receptor (beta chain). Antigen specificity is unknown. This sample is drawn from a study of breast tumors, draining lymph nodes, adjacent tissues. TCRdb itself ran the multiplex PCR reads through MiXCR, one entry per CDR3 protein. The sample has more than 15,000 distinct CDR3 sequences; roughly 64% are singletons. Study-level points and caveats: That most tumor T cells come from lymph nodes remained unproven. The data were judged consistent with most tumor T cells coming from lymph node and expanding in tumor. Tumor repertoires ranked between lymph nodes and nontumor tissue in diversity, with V and J gene preferences. Luminal-like breast cancer showed significantly greater tumor-nontumor repertoire similarity than basal-like breast cancer did.

Germline CDR1 and CDR2: MNHNS and SASEGT. The V and J ends lost 4 bases and 2 bases, in that order; junction bases with no gene match: 4. The CDR3 runs to 15 residues. This sequence joins TRBV6-1 and TRBJ2-1; 8 bases are shared with TRBD1. Sequencing was carried out using tumor-adjacent breast tissue. This TCR was recovered from a female donor with breast cancer. Some clones in this sample may be carry-over from other donors' samples. The DNA of the CDR3 is TGTGCCAGCAGTGTGGACAGGGTGGCCTACAATGAGCAGTTCTTC. Encoded protein: CASSVDRVAYNEQFF.